The T cell receptor (beta chain) described here comes from a study of post-analysis software for immune sequencing data. About the study: Courses of disease covered relapsing-remitting, secondary progressive and progressive-relapsing multiple sclerosis. Study-level points and caveats: Strong same-batch co-clustering of samples appeared with F measure clustering. Controls had lower frequencies than patients of about 5 TRBV segments, which included TRBV5-6, TRBV5-1 and TRBV20-1.

In regard to this clonotype: Its antigen remains unknown.

Germline CDR1 and CDR2: MNHNS and SASEGT. Unmatched junction bases numbered 8, after V lost 5 bases and J lost 6 bases. The CDR3 extends over 17 amino acids. Unique molecular identifiers had been added to the TCR beta cDNA libraries. TCRdb re-called the PCR reads through MiXCR, storing one row per CDR3 protein. The sample lists about 820,000 distinct CDR3 sequences; about 53% were seen once. This sequence joins TRBV6-1 and TRBJ2-2; 14 bases align to TRBD2. Input material: blood. This sequence was found in a girl under 18 with multiple sclerosis. The CDR3 protein is CASSTTSGRASAGELFF. The CDR3 coding sequence is TGTGCCAGCAGTACGACTAGCGGGAGGGCCTCGGCCGGGGAGCTGTTTTTT.